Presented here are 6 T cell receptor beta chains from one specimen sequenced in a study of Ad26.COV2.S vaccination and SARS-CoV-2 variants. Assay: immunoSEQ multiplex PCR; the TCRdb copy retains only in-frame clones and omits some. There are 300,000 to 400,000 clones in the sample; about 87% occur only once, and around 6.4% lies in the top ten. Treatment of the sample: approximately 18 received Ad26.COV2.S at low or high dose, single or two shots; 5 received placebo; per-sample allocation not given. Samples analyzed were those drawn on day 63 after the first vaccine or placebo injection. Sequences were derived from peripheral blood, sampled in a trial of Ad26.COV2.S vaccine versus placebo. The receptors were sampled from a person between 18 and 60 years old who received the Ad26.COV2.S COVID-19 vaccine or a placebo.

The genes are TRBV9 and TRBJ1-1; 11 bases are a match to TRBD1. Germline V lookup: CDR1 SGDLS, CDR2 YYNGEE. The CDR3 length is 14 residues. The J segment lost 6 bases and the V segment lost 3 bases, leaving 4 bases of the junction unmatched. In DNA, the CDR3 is TGTGCCAGCAGCGGGGACAGGGGGAATTCTGAAGCTTTCTTT. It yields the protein CASSGDRGNSEAFF.

CDR3 bases: TGTGCCAGCAGCCCCGGGGTAGCGTACAAAAACATTCAGTACTTC. Encoded protein: CASSPGVAYKNIQYF. This chain connects TRBV3-1 (or the pseudogene TRBV3-2) to TRBJ2-4, with D perhaps TRBD2 (5 bases). This CDR3 comprises 15 residues. V lost 4 bases to trimming and J lost 3 bases, with 13 bases between them. The germline V gene has CDR1 LGHDT and CDR2 YNNKEL (reference sequence).

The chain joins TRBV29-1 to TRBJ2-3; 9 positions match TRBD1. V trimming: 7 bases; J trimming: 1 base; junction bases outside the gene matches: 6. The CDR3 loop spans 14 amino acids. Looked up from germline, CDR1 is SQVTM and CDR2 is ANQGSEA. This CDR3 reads CSGIRDRGTDTQYF. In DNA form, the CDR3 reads TGCAGCGGGATCCGGGACAGGGGCACAGATACGCAGTATTTT.

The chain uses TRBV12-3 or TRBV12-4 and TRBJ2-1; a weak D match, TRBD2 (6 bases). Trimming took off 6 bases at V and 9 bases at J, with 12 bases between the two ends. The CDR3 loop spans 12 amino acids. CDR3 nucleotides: TGTGCCAGCAGGCCTGACGGGGGTGAGCAGTTCTTC. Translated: CASRPDGGEQFF.

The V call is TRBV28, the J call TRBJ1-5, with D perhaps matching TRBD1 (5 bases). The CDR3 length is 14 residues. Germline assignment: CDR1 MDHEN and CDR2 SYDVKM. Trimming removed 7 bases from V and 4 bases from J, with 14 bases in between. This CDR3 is CASTPSRGNQPQHF. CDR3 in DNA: TGTGCCAGCACCCCATCCCGGGGGAATCAGCCCCAGCATTTT.

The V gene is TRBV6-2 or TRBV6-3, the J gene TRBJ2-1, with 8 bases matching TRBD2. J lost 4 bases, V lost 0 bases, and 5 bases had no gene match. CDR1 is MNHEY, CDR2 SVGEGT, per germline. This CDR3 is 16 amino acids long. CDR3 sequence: CASSYSVAGTYNEQFF. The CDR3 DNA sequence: TGTGCCAGCAGTTACTCAGTAGCGGGAACTTACAATGAGCAGTTCTTC.